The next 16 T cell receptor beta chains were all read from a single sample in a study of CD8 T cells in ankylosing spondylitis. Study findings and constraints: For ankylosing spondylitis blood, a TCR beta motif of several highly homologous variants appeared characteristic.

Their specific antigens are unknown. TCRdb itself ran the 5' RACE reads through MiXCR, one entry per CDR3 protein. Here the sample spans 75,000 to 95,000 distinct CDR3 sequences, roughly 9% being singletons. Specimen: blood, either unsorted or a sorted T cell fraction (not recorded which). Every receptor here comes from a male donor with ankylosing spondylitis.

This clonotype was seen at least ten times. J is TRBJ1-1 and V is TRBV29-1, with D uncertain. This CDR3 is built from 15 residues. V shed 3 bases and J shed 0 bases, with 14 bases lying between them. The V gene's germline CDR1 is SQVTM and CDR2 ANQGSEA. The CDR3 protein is CSVEQLRRLNTEAFF. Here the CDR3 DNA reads TGCAGCGTTGAGCAACTAAGGCGCCTGAACACTGAAGCTTTCTTT. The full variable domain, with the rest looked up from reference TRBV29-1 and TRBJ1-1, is SAVISQKPSRDICQRGTSLTIQCQVDSQVTMMFWYRQQPGQSLTLIATANQGSEATYESGFVIDKFPISRPNLTFSTLTVSNMSPEDSSIYLCSVEQLRRLNTEAFFGQGTRLTVV.

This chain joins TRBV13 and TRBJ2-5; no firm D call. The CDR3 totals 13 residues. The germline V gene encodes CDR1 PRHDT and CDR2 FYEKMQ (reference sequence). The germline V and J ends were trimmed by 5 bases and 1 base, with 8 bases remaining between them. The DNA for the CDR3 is TGTGCCAGCAGCCCGATACCCCAAGAGACCCAGTACTTC. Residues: CASSPIPQETQYF. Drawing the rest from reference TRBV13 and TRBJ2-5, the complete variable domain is AAGVIQSPRHLIKEKRETATLKCYPIPRHDTVYWYQQGPGQDPQFLISFYEKMQSDKGSIPDRFSAQQFSDYHSELNMSSLELGDSALYFCASSPIPQETQYFGPGTRLLVL.

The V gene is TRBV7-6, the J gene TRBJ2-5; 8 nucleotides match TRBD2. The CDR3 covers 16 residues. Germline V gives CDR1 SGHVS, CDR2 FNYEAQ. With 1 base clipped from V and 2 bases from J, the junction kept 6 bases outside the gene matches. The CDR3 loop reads CASSLGVAGRQETQYF. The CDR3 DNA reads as TGTGCCAGCAGCTTAGGTGTAGCGGGGCGACAAGAGACCCAGTACTTC.

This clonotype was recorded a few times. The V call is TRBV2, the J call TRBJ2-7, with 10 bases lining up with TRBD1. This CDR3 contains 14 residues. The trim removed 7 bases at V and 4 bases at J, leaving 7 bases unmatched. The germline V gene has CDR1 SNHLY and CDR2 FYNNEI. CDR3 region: CASKEDRGSYEQYF. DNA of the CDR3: TGTGCCAGCAAAGAGGACAGGGGGTCATACGAGCAGTACTTC.

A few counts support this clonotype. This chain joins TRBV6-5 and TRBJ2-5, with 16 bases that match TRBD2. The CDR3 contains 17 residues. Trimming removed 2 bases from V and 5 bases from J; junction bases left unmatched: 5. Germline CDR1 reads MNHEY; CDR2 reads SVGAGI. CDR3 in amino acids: CASSYTPGLAGGETQYF. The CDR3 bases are TGTGCCAGCAGTTACACCCCGGGACTAGCGGGAGGGGAGACCCAGTACTTC.

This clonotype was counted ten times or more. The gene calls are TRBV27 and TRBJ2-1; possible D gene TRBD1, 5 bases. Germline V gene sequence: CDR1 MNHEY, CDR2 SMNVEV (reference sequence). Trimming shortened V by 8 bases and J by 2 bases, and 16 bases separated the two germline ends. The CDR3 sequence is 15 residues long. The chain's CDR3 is CASRQTTLTYNEQFF. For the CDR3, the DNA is TGTGCCAGCCGACAGACAACTCTGACCTACAATGAGCAGTTCTTC.

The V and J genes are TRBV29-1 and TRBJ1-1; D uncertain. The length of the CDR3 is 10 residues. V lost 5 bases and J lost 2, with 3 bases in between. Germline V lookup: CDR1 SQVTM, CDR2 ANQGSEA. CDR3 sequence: CSVFNTEAFF. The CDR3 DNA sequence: TGCAGCGTTTTTAACACTGAAGCTTTCTTT.

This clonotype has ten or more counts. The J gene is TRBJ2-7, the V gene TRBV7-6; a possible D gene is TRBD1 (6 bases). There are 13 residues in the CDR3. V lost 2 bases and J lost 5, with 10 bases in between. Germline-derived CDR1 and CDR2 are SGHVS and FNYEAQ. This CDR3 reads CASSLPGVNEQYF. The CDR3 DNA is TGTGCCAGCAGCTTACCAGGGGTAAACGAGCAGTACTTC.

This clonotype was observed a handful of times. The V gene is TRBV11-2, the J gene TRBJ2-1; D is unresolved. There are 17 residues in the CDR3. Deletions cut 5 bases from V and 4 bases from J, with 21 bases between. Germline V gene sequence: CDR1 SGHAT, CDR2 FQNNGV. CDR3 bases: TGTGCCAGCAGCCCGACGACGACCGGTTGGGGATACAATGAGCAGTTCTTC. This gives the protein CASSPTTTGWGYNEQFF.

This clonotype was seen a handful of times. The CDR3 here is CASSRVPGQGNQPQHF. DNA for the CDR3: TGCGCCAGCAGCCGAGTCCCTGGACAGGGTAATCAGCCCCAGCATTTT. The genes are TRBV5-1 and TRBJ1-5; 8 nucleotides align to TRBD1. Unmatched junction bases numbered 10, after V lost 4 bases and J lost 4 bases. The germline V gene encodes CDR1 SGHRS and CDR2 YFSETQ. CDR3 length equals 16 residues.

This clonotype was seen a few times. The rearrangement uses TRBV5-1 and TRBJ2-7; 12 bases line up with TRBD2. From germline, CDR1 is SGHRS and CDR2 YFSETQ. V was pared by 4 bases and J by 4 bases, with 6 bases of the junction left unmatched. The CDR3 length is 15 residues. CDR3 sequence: CASSPWTSGMYEQYF. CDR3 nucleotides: TGCGCCAGCAGCCCCTGGACTAGCGGGATGTACGAGCAGTACTTC.

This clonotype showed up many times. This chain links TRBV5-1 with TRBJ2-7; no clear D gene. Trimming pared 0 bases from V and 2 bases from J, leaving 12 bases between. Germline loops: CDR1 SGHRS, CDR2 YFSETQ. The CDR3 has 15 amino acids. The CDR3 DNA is TGCGCCAGCAGCTTGGACTTCGGACCAACCTACGAGCAGTACTTC. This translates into CASSLDFGPTYEQYF.

CDR3 amino acids: CASSSQGSSPLHF. CDR3 sequence (DNA): TGTGCCAGCAGCTCACAGGGTAGCAGTCCCCTCCACTTT. This chain uses TRBV5-6 with TRBJ1-6; D perhaps matches TRBD1 (6 bases). The CDR3 sequence is 13 residues long. Trimming cost V 3 bases and J 13 bases, with 14 bases left between them. The germline CDR1 and CDR2 sequences are SGHDT and YYEEEE.

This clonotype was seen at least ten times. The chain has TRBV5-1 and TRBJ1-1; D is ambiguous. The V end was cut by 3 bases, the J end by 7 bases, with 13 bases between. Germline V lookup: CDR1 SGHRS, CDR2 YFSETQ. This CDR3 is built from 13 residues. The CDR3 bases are TGCGCCAGCAGCTGGACGGGGTGGGATGAAGCTTTCTTT. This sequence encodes CASSWTGWDEAFF.

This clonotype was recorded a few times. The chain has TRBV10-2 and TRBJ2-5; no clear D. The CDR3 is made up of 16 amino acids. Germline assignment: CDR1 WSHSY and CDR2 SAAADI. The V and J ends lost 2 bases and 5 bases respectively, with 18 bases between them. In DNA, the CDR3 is TGCGCCAGCAGTGAGGGTGGCCTAAAGGGATCGGAGACCCAGTACTTC. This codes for CASSEGGLKGSETQYF.

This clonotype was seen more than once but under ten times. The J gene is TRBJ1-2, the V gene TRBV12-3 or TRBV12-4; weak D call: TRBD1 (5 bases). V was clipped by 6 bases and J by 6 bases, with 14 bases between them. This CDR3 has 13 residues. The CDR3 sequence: CASSYTQGHGYTF. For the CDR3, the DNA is TGTGCCAGCAGCTATACTCAGGGCCATGGCTACACCTTC.